This TCR beta chain emerged from a study of blood T cell repertoires in COVID-19. In the study overall: PBMCs, B-cell-depleted T cells, or T cells were the source of the cDNA or gDNA that made up the material.

TCRdb's copy holds only in-frame clones and misses some; the assay was immunoSEQ multiplex PCR. Seen here are about 390,000 clones, around nine tenths observed once, and the top ten hold roughly 9.4%. This CDR3 has 14 residues. Germline V CDR1 and CDR2: SGHRS, YFSETQ. With 4 bases clipped from V and 8 bases from J, the junction kept 9 bases outside the gene matches. Cohort placement rested on clinical history that participants reported themselves. Recovered Cohort 3 donors showed two negative PCRs, clearance, or symptom resolution. The sequencing input was PBMCs or T cells enriched from blood (not recorded which). This chain connects TRBV5-1 to TRBJ1-2; TRBD1 agrees at 9 bases. The receptor comes from a woman aged 45-60 years who had recovered from COVID-19. The CDR3 spells CASSPPGQGVGYTF. CDR3 DNA sequence: TGCGCCAGCAGCCCGCCGGGACAGGGAGTGGGCTACACCTTC.